This T cell receptor beta chain came from a study of T cell responses to AZD1222 COVID-19 vaccine (dated by TCRdb to about 2021). Looking at the study overall: TCR sequencing covered 230 to 250 trial participants: 200 to 220 given two doses of AZD1222 and approximately 26 given two doses of MenACWY control vaccine. Trial participants were enrolled by age into subgroups of 18-55, 56-69 and 70-plus years, and about 150, 27 and 61 TCR-sequenced participants, respectively, were included in these subgroups. General conclusions and limits of the study: After two AZD1222 doses, both the breadth and the depth of spike-specific TCRs were significantly higher than at day 0 and than in MenACWY recipients. Participants were mostly white British, with more females than males. The authors suggested clonal diversity may have been underestimated. No day 14 peak-response samples were available, so repertoires were characterized only after the peak T cell response. The vaccine-associated CD4 TCRs covered the entire spike protein, and the dominant responses fell in regions 160-218 and 743-854. Epitopes outside the regions mutated in the B.1.351 and B.1.1.7 variants were reportedly recognized by nearly half of the unique spike-specific TCRs. In the small 56-69-year group, the increase in depth fell short of significance, most likely because of low power. Conclusions about previously exposed vaccinees are limited, since just a handful of AZD1222 recipients were seropositive for SARS-CoV-2 at baseline.

Explained via the paper, the time point label denotes: about 28 days (+/-7) after the second vaccine dose. AZD1222 recipients with second doses at about 4 weeks or about 12 weeks were pooled, because spike-specific TCR depth and breadth did not differ between schedules. Samples from vaccinated people were obtained from the UK trials COV001 and COV002, which included a single-blind randomized controlled phase 2/3 trial of AZD1222 (ChAdOx1 nCoV-19) in healthy adults. Trial participant PBMC samples were collected at day 0 and day 28 after the second dose for TCRbeta chain sequencing. Regarding this clone: Its antigen is unknown. Per-base qualities were not stored, and no clone one base away is much larger.

The CDR3 regions of human TCRbeta chains were analyzed by immunosequencing. In the paper's pipeline: Repertoire TCRs were matched against a reference library of SARS-CoV-2-specific TCRs generated with the MIRA antigen-specificity platform. Breadth meant the fraction of unique TCRs that were SARS-CoV-2-associated, whereas depth meant the fraction of total T cells that were SARS-CoV-2-associated. Each spike-specific TCR was assigned to its reactive spike region and to a CD4 or CD8 class using the MIRA data. Log10-transformed breadth and depth values were compared by one-way ANOVA with Sidak's multiple comparisons tests. The clones in this table, taken by TCRdb from immuneACCESS, are in-frame only. Not every clone is retained; where verified, under half of the shortfall comes from an unresolved V gene, and the cause of the rest is unknown. For V, J and clone size, that table is used; D and trimming come from the DNA. The sample table contains 150,000 to 200,000 clones; only one count was recorded for around 90% of them. The ten largest clones represent less than 1.3% of the sample.

CDR1 and CDR2 are read off the germline V gene as MGHRA and YSYEKL. Relative to germline, V is 1 base shorter and J is 7 bases shorter, with 8 bases between their ends. Taken from cysteine to phenylalanine, the CDR3 has 13 residues. The DNA shown is the 39-base CDR3, in frame from base 1. Here the sequenced sample was peripheral blood, taken 28 days after the second AZD1222 dose. The rearrangement joined TRBV4-1 to TRBJ1-5, with the D gene uncertain. This sequence was found in an adult who received the AZD1222 COVID-19 vaccine. The sequenced DNA is TGCGCCAGCAGCCAAGGCCCACACCAGCCCCAGCATTTT. Translation gives CASSQGPHQPQHF.